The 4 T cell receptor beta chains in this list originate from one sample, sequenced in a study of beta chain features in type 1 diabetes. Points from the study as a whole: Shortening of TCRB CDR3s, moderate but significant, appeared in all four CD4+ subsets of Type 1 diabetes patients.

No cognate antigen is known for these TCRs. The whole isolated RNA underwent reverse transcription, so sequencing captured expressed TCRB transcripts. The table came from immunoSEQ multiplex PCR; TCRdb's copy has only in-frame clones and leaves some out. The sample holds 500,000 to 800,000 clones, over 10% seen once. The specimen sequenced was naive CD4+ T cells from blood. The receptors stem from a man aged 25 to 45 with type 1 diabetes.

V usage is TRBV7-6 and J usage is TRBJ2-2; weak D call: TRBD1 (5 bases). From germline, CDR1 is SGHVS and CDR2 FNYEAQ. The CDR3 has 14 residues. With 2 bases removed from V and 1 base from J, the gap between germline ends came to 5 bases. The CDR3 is CASSLQGNTGELFF. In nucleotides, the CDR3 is TGTGCCAGCAGCTTACAGGGGAACACCGGGGAGCTGTTTTTT.

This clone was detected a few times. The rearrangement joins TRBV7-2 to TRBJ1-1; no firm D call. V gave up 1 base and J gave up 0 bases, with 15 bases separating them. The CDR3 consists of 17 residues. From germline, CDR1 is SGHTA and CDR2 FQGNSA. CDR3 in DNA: TGTGCCAGCAGCTTAGACAGATACCCGGAGGTGAACACTGAAGCTTTCTTT. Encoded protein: CASSLDRYPEVNTEAFF.

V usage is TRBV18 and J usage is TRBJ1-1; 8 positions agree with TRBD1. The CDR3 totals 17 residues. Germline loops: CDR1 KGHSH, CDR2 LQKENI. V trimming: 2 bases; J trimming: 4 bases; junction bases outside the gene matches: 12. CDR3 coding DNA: TGTGCCAGCTCACCAACCTGGACAGGGAATGTAATCACTGAAGCTTTCTTT. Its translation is CASSPTWTGNVITEAFF.

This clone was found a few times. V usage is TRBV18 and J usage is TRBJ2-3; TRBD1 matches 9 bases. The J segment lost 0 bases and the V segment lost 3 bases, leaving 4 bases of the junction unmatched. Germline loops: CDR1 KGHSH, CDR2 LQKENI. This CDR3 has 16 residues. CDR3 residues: CASSPGQGVSTDTQYF. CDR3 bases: TGTGCCAGCTCACCGGGACAGGGTGTAAGCACAGATACGCAGTATTTT.